Sequencing of this TCR beta chain was carried out in a study of early T cells in non-severe SARS-CoV-2 infection (dated by TCRdb to the early 2020s). The study in broad terms: Because TCR sequencing was done on bulk RNA from unsorted whole blood, the alpha and beta chains could not be paired. Overall study results and their limits: Matching against VDJdb was skewed toward anti-spike CD8 responses, likely underestimated virus-specific expansions, and missed private and CD4 specificities.

The CDR3 runs 13 residues from the cysteine to the phenylalanine. Only CDR3 DNA is held: 39 bases, read in frame from base 1. Relative to germline, V is 6 bases shorter and J is 5 bases shorter, with 10 bases between their ends. Notes on this clonotype: It has no known antigen specificity. No qualities accompany the bases; no much larger clone lies one base away.

This was a case-control study nested in a cohort of healthcare workers in London, UK, who had nasopharyngeal swab PCR tests and blood samples taken every week. Healthcare workers were recruited between 23 and 31 March 2020, during the week of the UK lockdown, and were followed weekly for up to about 15 weeks. To prepare the library, 5' RACE was applied. The reads were generated on a NextSeq 500. In the TCR library protocol, unique molecular identifiers were attached to individual cDNA molecules to correct for PCR bias and sequencing error. TCR alpha and beta chains were both sequenced, and the abundances of alpha and beta sequences in each sample were closely correlated with each other. Per the authors' processing: Decombinator V4 was used to annotate the V gene, J gene and CDR3 of the TCR sequences. Expanded TCRs were defined as changing significantly between any two time points under a Poisson model with p below 0.0001. TCR abundances were normalised to the total number of TCRs sequenced in each sample and reported as counts per million. TRAV1-2 paired with TRAJ12, TRAJ20 or TRAJ33 defined MAIT TCRs, while TRAV10 paired with TRAJ18 defined iNKT TCRs. VDJdb, accessed on 1 November 2021, was searched for TCRs annotated for CMV, EBV and SARS-CoV-2, and TCRs annotated for more than one antigen were excluded. In-frame beta chains were kept once TCRdb had trimmed the public reads at Q25 with fastp and called clones with MiXCR. Merged by CDR3 protein, the rows form single entries marked with the most common genes and DNA. The V and J calls and clone size come from TCRdb's table, not from the authors' own analysis. The sample contains 70,000 to 95,000 distinct CDR3 sequences, under 15% of them found a single time. The ten biggest clones cover less than 0.6% of the sample.

The sequence derives from an adult who was a healthcare worker with PCR-confirmed SARS-CoV-2 infection or an uninfected control (not recorded which). The chain is assembled from TRBV12-3 or TRBV12-4 and TRBJ2-2; 5 matching bases give a weak D call of TRBD1. The source material was whole blood. The CDR3 amino acid sequence is: CASRPRGTGELFF. The nucleotides read TGTGCCAGCAGACCTAGGGGTACCGGGGAGCTGTTTTTT.